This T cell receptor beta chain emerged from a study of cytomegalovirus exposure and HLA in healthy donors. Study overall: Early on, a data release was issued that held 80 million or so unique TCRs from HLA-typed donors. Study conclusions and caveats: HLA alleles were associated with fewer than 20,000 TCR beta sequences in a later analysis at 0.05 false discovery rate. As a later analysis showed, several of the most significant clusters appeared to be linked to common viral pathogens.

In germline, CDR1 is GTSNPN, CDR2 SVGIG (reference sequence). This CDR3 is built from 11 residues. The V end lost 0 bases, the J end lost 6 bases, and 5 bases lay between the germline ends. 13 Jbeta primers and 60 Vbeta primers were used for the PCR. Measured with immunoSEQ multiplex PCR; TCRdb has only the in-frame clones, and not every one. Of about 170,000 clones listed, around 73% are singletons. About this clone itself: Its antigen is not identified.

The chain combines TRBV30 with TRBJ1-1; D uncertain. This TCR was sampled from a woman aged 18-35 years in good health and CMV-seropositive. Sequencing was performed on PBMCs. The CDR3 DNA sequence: TGTGCCTGGAGTGTCGGGGCTGAAGCTTTCTTT. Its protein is CAWSVGAEAFF. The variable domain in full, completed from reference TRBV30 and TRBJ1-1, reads SQTIHQWPATLVQPVGSPLSLECTVEGTSNPNLYWYRQAAGRGLQLLFYSVGIGQISSEVPQNLSASRPQDRQFILSSKKLLLSDSGFYLCAWSVGAEAFFGQGTRLTVV.